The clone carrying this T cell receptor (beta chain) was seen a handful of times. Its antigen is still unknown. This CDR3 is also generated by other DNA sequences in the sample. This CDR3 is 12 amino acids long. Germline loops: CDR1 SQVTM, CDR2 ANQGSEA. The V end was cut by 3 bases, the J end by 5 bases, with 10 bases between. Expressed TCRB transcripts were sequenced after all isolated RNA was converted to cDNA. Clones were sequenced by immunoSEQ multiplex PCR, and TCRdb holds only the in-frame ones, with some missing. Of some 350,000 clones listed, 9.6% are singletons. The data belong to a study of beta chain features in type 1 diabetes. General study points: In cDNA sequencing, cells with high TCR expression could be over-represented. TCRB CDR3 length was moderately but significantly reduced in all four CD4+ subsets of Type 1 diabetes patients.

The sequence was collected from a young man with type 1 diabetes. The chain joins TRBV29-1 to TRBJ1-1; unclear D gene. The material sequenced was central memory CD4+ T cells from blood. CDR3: CSVEKVGTEAFF. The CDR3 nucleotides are TGCAGCGTTGAGAAGGTGGGAACTGAAGCTTTCTTT. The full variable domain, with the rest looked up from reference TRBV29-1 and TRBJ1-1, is SAVISQKPSRDICQRGTSLTIQCQVDSQVTMMFWYRQQPGQSLTLIATANQGSEATYESGFVIDKFPISRPNLTFSTLTVSNMSPEDSSIYLCSVEKVGTEAFFGQGTRLTVV.